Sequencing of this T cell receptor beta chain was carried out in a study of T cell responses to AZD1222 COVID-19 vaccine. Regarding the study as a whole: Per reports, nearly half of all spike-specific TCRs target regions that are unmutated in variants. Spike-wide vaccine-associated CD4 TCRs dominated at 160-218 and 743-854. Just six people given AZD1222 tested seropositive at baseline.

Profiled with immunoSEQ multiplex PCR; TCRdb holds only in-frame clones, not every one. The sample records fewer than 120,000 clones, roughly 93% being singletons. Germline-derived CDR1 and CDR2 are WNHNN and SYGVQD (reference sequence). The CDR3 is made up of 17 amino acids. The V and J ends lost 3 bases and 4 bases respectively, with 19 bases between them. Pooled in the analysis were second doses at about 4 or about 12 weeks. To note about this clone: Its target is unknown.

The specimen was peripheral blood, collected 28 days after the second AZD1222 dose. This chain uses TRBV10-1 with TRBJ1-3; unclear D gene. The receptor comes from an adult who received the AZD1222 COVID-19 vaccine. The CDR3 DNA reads TGCGCCAGCAGTGACCTAACCCCTGGGAATGCCGGAAACACCATATATTTT. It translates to CASSDLTPGNAGNTIYF.